This TCR beta chain comes out of a study of regulatory T cells in long-lasting Graves disease. Points from the study as a whole: Persistent Graves' patients showed a TCR diversity that was lower than that of newly diagnosed ones.

This clonotype appeared many times. The antigen remains undetermined. Both iRepertoire HTBI primers and Arm-PCR of CDR3 regions were used to build the TCR beta libraries. Each CDR3 protein gets one entry after TCRdb re-called the multiplex PCR reads with MiXCR. The sample includes roughly 300,000 distinct CDR3 sequences, 22% seen only once; the top ten take roughly three fifths. The time point is: persistent/refractory GD, antithyroid drugs over 5 years with positive TRAb. The authors made the TCR library using RNA they extracted from PBMCs. The diagnosis of Graves' disease used American Thyroid Association guidelines. The authors drew patients from an endocrinology department in Xi'an, China. The source of this sequence is a female donor with Graves disease. Specimen: peripheral blood mononuclear cells (PBMCs), collected when the disease was refractory, from a patient treated with antithyroid drugs.

CDR3 region: CASTGRDTGELFF. The CDR3 nucleotides are TGTGCCAGCACGGGCAGGGACACCGGGGAGCTGTTTTTT. The chain employs TRBV2 and TRBJ2-2, with a tentative D call TRBD1 (5 bases). The length of the CDR3 is 13 residues. V lost 7 bases and J 3 bases, leaving 9 bases between the germline ends. Germline CDR1 reads SNHLY; CDR2 reads FYNNEI.